This T cell receptor beta chain was recovered during a study of OX40 agonist ivuxolimab in advanced cancers. Study-wide context: Intravenous ivuxolimab at 0.01 to 10 mg/kg was given to patients every 2 weeks. Overall study findings and caveats: Some nonresponders additionally presented with little normalized T-cell clonal expansion.

Concerning this clone itself: Its antigen is unidentified.

V shed 4 bases and J 2 bases; nucleotides not matched to a gene: 7. This CDR3 has 15 amino acids. Germline V CDR1 and CDR2: SGHRS, YFSETQ. Here immunoSEQ multiplex PCR was the method, and the copy in TCRdb shows in-frame clones only, minus some. The table shows about 97,000 clones, with about nine tenths occurring only once. The sequenced sample was CD4+ or CD8+ T cells sorted from blood, obtained in a trial of the OX40 agonist ivuxolimab. The sequence derives from an adult with an advanced solid tumor such as melanoma, head and neck, liver or kidney cancer. The chain is built from TRBV5-1 and TRBJ2-3, with 7 bases aligning to TRBD1. In nucleotides, the CDR3 is TGCGCCAGCAGCAGTACAGGGGCCTTCACAGATACGCAGTATTTT. Protein: CASSSTGAFTDTQYF.